A single sample gave rise to the 21 T cell receptor beta chains below, sequenced in a study of a mutant IDH1 vaccine in newly diagnosed glioma. Produced via immunoSEQ multiplex PCR; TCRdb's table is partial and in-frame only. Of approximately 45,000 clones listed, approximately 89% were seen once; the top ten hold 3% to 4%. Time point: week 23, last vaccination. Alongside topical imiquimod, each dose of vaccine comprised 300 ug of mutant IDH1 20-mer peptide. Antigens for these TCRs are unknown. This material consisted of PBMCs, taken from a glioma patient whose treatment included an IDH1 peptide vaccine. Every receptor here comes from a man aged 50-60 years with glioma.

The rearrangement uses TRBV27 and TRBJ1-1, with 7 bases that match TRBD1. Germline assignment: CDR1 MNHEY and CDR2 SMNVEV (reference sequence). The CDR3 consists of 14 residues. With V trimmed by 8 bases and J by 1 base, 7 bases remained unmatched. Here the CDR3 DNA reads TGTGCCAGCGGCTACAGGGGACGGAACACTGAAGCTTTCTTT. Its translation: CASGYRGRNTEAFF.

This chain links TRBV7-2 with TRBJ1-2, with 11 bases aligning to TRBD1. The CDR3 has 15 amino acids. Germline trimming cut 5 bases from V and 8 bases from J; bases unmatched to any gene: 10. Germline assignment: CDR1 SGHTA and CDR2 FQGNSA. CDR3 sequence (DNA): TGTGCCAGCAGCGGCCAACCCGGGACAGGGGGAGGCTACACCTTC. The encoded protein is CASSGQPGTGGGYTF.

V and J are TRBV4-2 and TRBJ2-1; 8 bases fit TRBD2. V lost 1 base and J lost 5; bases outside the gene matches: 10. Germline-derived CDR1 and CDR2 are LGHNA and YNFKEQ. The CDR3 has 17 amino acids. The DNA for the CDR3 is TGTGCCAGCAGCCAAGTCGGGGCGGGAGGTCTTCACAATGAGCAGTTCTTC. This encodes CASSQVGAGGLHNEQFF.

This clone has just one count. V and J are TRBV19 and TRBJ1-1, with D possibly matching TRBD1 (5 bases). CDR3 length equals 14 residues. Germline CDR1 LNHDA, CDR2 SQIVND (reference sequence). V lost 0 bases to trimming and J lost 6 bases, with 11 bases between them. For the CDR3, the DNA is TGTGCCAGTAGTATAGAAATAGGGGTGGCTGAAGCTTTCTTT. Amino acid sequence: CASSIEIGVAEAFF.

The chain links TRBV6-6 to TRBJ1-1; no definite D call. CDR3 size: 14 residues. Germline CDR1 is MNHNY and CDR2 is SVGAGI (reference sequence). V was cut by 8 bases and J by 6 bases, with 19 bases left in between. CDR3 nucleotides: TGTGCCAGCGGGGTTACAGTCCCGGTCCCTGAAGCTTTCTTT. It specifies CASGVTVPVPEAFF.

The V call is TRBV2, the J call TRBJ1-1, with D possibly matching TRBD1 (5 bases). CDR1 and CDR2 from the germline V gene are SNHLY and FYNNEI. V was trimmed by 7 bases and J by 4 bases, leaving 16 bases between them. The CDR3 is made up of 14 amino acids. The CDR3 DNA reads as TGTGCCAGCACGGGGGGTTTGGTTAGCACTGAAGCTTTCTTT. As protein: CASTGGLVSTEAFF.

This CDR3 is CASSSGSGDPQHF. Written as DNA, the CDR3 is TGTGCCAGCAGCTCGGGTTCGGGTGATCCCCAGCATTTT. The chain uses TRBV7-2 and TRBJ1-5; D not certain. V was clipped by 4 bases and J by 10 bases, with 14 bases between them. The V gene's germline CDR1 is SGHTA and CDR2 FQGNSA. The CDR3 is made up of 13 amino acids. Drawing the rest from reference TRBV7-2 and TRBJ1-5, the complete variable domain is GAGVSQSPSNKVTEKGKDVELRCDPISGHTALYWYRQSLGQGLEFLIYFQGNSAPDKSGLPSDRFSAERTGGSVSTLTIQRTQQEDSAVYLCASSSGSGDPQHFGDGTRLSIL.

The chain combines TRBV6-6 with TRBJ1-1, with D maybe TRBD1 (6 bases). The germline CDR1 and CDR2 sequences are MNHNY and SVGAGI (reference sequence). The CDR3 has 14 residues. V lost 8 bases, J lost 4 bases, and 17 bases lay in between. The CDR3 bases are TGTGCCAGCGGCCCACCGGGGGCTGGCACTGAAGCTTTCTTT. Protein sequence: CASGPPGAGTEAFF.

The genes are TRBV14 and TRBJ1-1; D is unclear. Germline CDR1 and CDR2: SGHDN and FVKESK. The CDR3 has 15 residues. Deletions cut 0 bases from V and 2 bases from J, with 10 bases between. Written as DNA, the CDR3 is TGTGCCAGCAGCCAAGATCGGGTCGTCAACACTGAAGCTTTCTTT. As protein: CASSQDRVVNTEAFF.

The V call is TRBV5-4, the J call TRBJ1-1; TRBD1 might be the D (6 bases). Germline V lookup: CDR1 SGHNT, CDR2 YYREEE (reference sequence). Deletions cut 0 bases from V and 3 bases from J, with 12 bases between. The CDR3 spans 15 residues. CDR3 nucleotides: TGTGCCAGCAGCTTGGAGTGGGGGCGCGACACTGAAGCTTTCTTT. It codes for CASSLEWGRDTEAFF.

This chain links TRBV9 with TRBJ2-2; D possibly uses TRBD1 or TRBD2 (6 bases each). CDR3 size: 16 residues. Germline assignment: CDR1 SGDLS and CDR2 YYNGEE. Between the trimmed V and J ends, which lost 0 bases and 6 bases, there was a span of 15 bases. CDR3 DNA: TGTGCCAGCAGCGTAGCGGCGTCTGGGGGGCCCGGGGAGCTGTTTTTT. It specifies CASSVAASGGPGELFF. The full variable domain, rest sourced from reference TRBV9 and TRBJ2-2, is DSGVTQTPKHLITATGQRVTLRCSPRSGDLSVYWYQQSLDQGLQFLIQYYNGEERAKGNILERFSAQQFPDLHSELNLSSLELGDSALYFCASSVAASGGPGELFFGEGSRLTVL.

A word on this clone: Germline and junction disagree at one end, which may indicate a read error. The rearrangement uses TRBV7-9 and TRBJ2-1; TRBD2 matches at 9 bases. The CDR3 runs 16 residues. From germline, CDR1 is SEHNR and CDR2 FQNEAQ (reference sequence). DNA for the CDR3: TGTGCCAGCAGCCTAGCCGCGGGAGGGTCCTACAATGAGCAGTTCTTC. It specifies CASSLAAGGSYNEQFF.

The V and J genes are TRBV4-1 and TRBJ2-5; 7 bases match TRBD1. CDR3 length equals 14 residues. Germline assignment: CDR1 MGHRA and CDR2 YSYEKL. V lost 1 base, J lost 6 bases, and 5 bases stayed unmatched. The CDR3 spells CASSQVGGVKTQYF. CDR3 sequence (DNA): TGCGCCAGCAGCCAAGTAGGGGGCGTCAAGACCCAGTACTTC.

This chain links TRBV4-1 with TRBJ2-7, with 7 bases matching TRBD1. J gave up 1 base and V 1 base, and 10 bases lay outside the gene matches. Germline loops: CDR1 MGHRA, CDR2 YSYEKL. The CDR3 contains 17 residues. CDR3 sequence reads: CASSQGPGTVGSYEQYF. The CDR3 nucleotides are TGCGCCAGCAGCCAAGGACCCGGGACAGTTGGGTCCTACGAGCAGTACTTC.

The chain uses TRBV11-1 and TRBJ2-7; 7 bases fit TRBD1. CDR3 length: 14 residues. Germline assignment: CDR1 SGHAT and CDR2 FQDESV (reference sequence). V trimming: 3 bases; J trimming: 3 bases; junction bases outside the gene matches: 5. CDR3 residues: CASSFDREGYEQYF. CDR3 bases: TGTGCCAGCAGCTTCGACAGGGAAGGCTACGAGCAGTACTTC.

V is TRBV11-2 and J is TRBJ2-5; 10 nucleotides agree with TRBD2. The germline gives CDR1 SGHAT, CDR2 FQNNGV. This CDR3 comprises 16 residues. Unmatched junction bases numbered 11, after V lost 5 bases and J lost 5 bases. The CDR3 spells CASSINLAGVGETQYF. CDR3 nucleotide sequence: TGTGCCAGCAGCATAAACCTAGCGGGAGTGGGGGAGACCCAGTACTTC.

This chain joins TRBV7-9 and TRBJ1-3; D gene unclear. This CDR3 comprises 13 residues. CDR1 is SEHNR, CDR2 FQNEAQ, per germline (reference sequence). The ends were cut back, 9 bases at V and 0 bases at J, with 9 bases in the middle. The chain's CDR3 is CASHLNSGNTIYF. The DNA of the CDR3 is TGTGCCAGTCACCTTAACTCTGGAAACACCATATATTTT. Together with reference TRBV7-9 and TRBJ1-3, the CDR3 gives the full variable domain: DTGVSQNPRHKITKRGQNVTFRCDPISEHNRLYWYRQTLGQGPEFLTYFQNEAQLEKSRLLSDRFSAERPKGSFSTLEIQRTEQGDSAMYLCASHLNSGNTIYFGEGSWLTVV.

V usage is TRBV6-1 and J usage is TRBJ2-1, with D possibly matching TRBD2 (5 bases). The germline V gene encodes CDR1 MNHNS and CDR2 SASEGT. Trimming stripped 0 bases from V and 7 bases from J, with 13 bases between. This CDR3 has 15 amino acids. In DNA form, the CDR3 reads TGTGCCAGCAGTGAAGCGGATACTAGTGCGAATGAGCAGTTCTTC. Protein product: CASSEADTSANEQFF.

This clone was seen once. V gene TRBV7-9 combines with J gene TRBJ2-1; a weak D match, TRBD1 (5 bases). CDR3 length equals 13 residues. CDR1 SEHNR and CDR2 FQNEAQ come from the germline V gene (reference sequence). The V and J ends lost 1 base and 8 bases respectively, with 9 bases between them. In nucleotides, the CDR3 is TGTGCCAGCAGCTTAGTGACAGATCATGAGCAGTTCTTC. Its translation is CASSLVTDHEQFF.

The chain is built from TRBV23-1 and TRBJ1-5, with unresolved D. TRBV23-1 is annotated as an ORF whose role is uncertain. With 0 bases removed from V and 1 base from J, the gap between germline ends came to 25 bases. CDR3 length: 21 residues. CDR3 sequence reads: CASSQSRLKFGGKSSNQPQHF. CDR3 coding DNA: TGCGCCAGCAGTCAATCGCGGTTGAAGTTCGGAGGCAAGTCCAGCAATCAGCCCCAGCATTTT.

The chain recombines TRBV2 with TRBJ2-5; no firm D call. This CDR3 comprises 15 residues. V was shortened by 2 bases and J by 5 bases, with 15 bases between the two germline ends. Per germline, CDR1 SNHLY and CDR2 FYNNEI. The CDR3 is CASSENWLPGETQYF. The DNA of the CDR3 is TGTGCCAGCAGTGAAAACTGGCTGCCCGGGGAGACCCAGTACTTC.